Each of the 5 T cell receptor beta chains below was sequenced from the same sample in a study of blood T cells in healthy people across ages. With a J-beta primer mix and a sample-barcoded 5' primer, a second PCR ran about 7 to 12 cycles. TCRdb re-called the 5' RACE reads with MiXCR, one entry per CDR3 protein. Of around 1,900,000 distinct CDR3 sequences detected, about two fifths appear once; the ten largest clones hold under 25%. The sample was blood. The receptors here all came from a human donor in good health.

The chain is built from TRBV4-1 and TRBJ1-2; D remains ambiguous. V dropped 1 base and J dropped 6 bases, with 9 bases sitting between them. The CDR3 length is 13 residues. Looked up from germline, CDR1 is MGHRA and CDR2 is YSYEKL. CDR3 coding DNA: TGCGCCAGCAGCCAAGGTGGAACGGATGGCTACACCTTC. Translated, it gives CASSQGGTDGYTF.

This CDR3 is CASSFDHYGYTF. CDR3 coding DNA: TGTGCCAGCAGCTTTGACCACTATGGCTACACCTTC. The chain is built from TRBV11-2 and TRBJ1-2; D is uncertain. The germline CDR1 and CDR2 sequences are SGHAT and FQNNGV. Trimming removed 3 bases from V and 3 bases from J, with 5 bases in between. This CDR3 region has 12 residues. The variable domain in full, with the rest retrieved from reference TRBV11-2 and TRBJ1-2, is EAGVAQSPRYKIIEKRQSVAFWCNPISGHATLYWYQQILGQGPKLLIQFQNNGVVDDSQLPKDRFSAERLKGVDSTLKIQPAKLEDSAVYLCASSFDHYGYTFGSGTRLTVV.

This clonotype showed up just a few times. At one end the junction does not follow the germline gene, possibly because of a read error. The V and J genes are TRBV7-9 and TRBJ1-1; D might be TRBD1 (6 bases). The germline V gene encodes CDR1 SEHNR and CDR2 FQNEAQ (reference sequence). This CDR3 has 14 residues. The CDR3 sequence: CASRRGGLNAEAFF. CDR3 nucleotides: TGTGCCAGCAGGAGGGGGGGTTTGAACGCTGAAGCTTTCTTT.

The chain couples TRBV11-2 to TRBJ2-1, with a possible D match to TRBD2 (5 bases). The germline V gene encodes CDR1 SGHAT and CDR2 FQNNGV. V lost 1 base, J lost 15 bases, and 16 bases lay in between. The CDR3 spans 13 residues. The CDR3 is CASSLVPTGFPFF. The CDR3 DNA reads TGTGCCAGCAGCTTAGTCCCCACGGGGTTCCCGTTCTTC.

The chain joins TRBV24-1 to TRBJ2-1, with TRBD2 as a possible D gene (6 bases). The germline CDR1 and CDR2 sequences are KGHDR and SFDVKD. The CDR3 runs 13 residues. Trimming removed 2 bases at V and 8 bases at J, with 9 bases between. In DNA form, the CDR3 reads TGTGCCACCAGTGATTCGTGGGAGGATGAGCAGTTCTTC. This translates into CATSDSWEDEQFF.